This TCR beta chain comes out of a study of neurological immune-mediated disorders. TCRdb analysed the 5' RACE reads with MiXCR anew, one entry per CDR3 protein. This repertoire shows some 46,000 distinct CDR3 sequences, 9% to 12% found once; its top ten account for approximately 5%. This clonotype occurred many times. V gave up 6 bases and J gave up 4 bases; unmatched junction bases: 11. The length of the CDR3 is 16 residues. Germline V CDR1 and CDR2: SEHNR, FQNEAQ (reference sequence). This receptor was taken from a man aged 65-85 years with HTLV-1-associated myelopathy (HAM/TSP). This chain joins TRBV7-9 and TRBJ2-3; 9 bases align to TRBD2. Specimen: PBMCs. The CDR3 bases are TGTGCCAGCAGGCACGGCCTAGCGGGGCGGCCAGATACGCAGTATTTT. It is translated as CASRHGLAGRPDTQYF.